A selection of T cell receptor beta chains follows, all from one sample in a study of CD8+ T cells in alopecia areata. Produced via immunoSEQ multiplex PCR; TCRdb's table is partial and in-frame only. This sample has roughly 190,000 clones; roughly three fifths occur once, and the top ten carry roughly 0.67%. Sequences were derived from CD4+ T cells sorted from blood, sampled at week 4, from a patient treated with tofacitinib. These receptors were taken from a human donor with alopecia areata. CDR3s leave out the opening cysteine and the closing phenylalanine or tryptophan. The order of the fields is V gene, J gene, CDR3 protein.

V gene: TRBV23-1
J gene: TRBJ2-1
CDR3 protein: ASSPDRGRGNEQF

V gene: TRBV30
J gene: TRBJ1-1
CDR3 protein: AWSPELTEAF

V gene: TRBV15
J gene: TRBJ2-5
CDR3 protein: ATRSITSGSSATQY

V gene: TRBV7-9
J gene: TRBJ2-5
CDR3 protein: ASSLDRVGGETQY

V gene: TRBV29-1
J gene: TRBJ2-5
CDR3 protein: SVKDSSGETQY

V gene: TRBV27
J gene: TRBJ2-3
CDR3 protein: ASSVWESALGTDTQY

V gene: TRBV29-1
J gene: TRBJ2-2
CDR3 protein: SVASGSVTGELF

V gene: TRBV7-3
J gene: TRBJ2-3
CDR3 protein: ASSLLSGVGTDTQY

V gene: TRBV18
J gene: TRBJ1-1
CDR3 protein: ASSPVTGLNTEAF

V gene: TRBV18
J gene: TRBJ1-5
CDR3 protein: ASSGSYNQPQH

V gene: TRBV7-8
J gene: TRBJ2-2
CDR3 protein: ASSLIVAGRENTGELF

V gene: TRBV29-1
J gene: TRBJ1-2
CDR3 protein: SVGQGNYGYT

V gene: TRBV28
J gene: TRBJ1-2
CDR3 protein: ASRSQGEANYGYT

V gene: TRBV19
J gene: TRBJ2-1
CDR3 protein: ASRGSGTKLNEQF

V gene: TRBV19
J gene: TRBJ2-7
CDR3 protein: ASSGRDRGFSYEQY

V gene: TRBV29-1
J gene: TRBJ2-3
CDR3 protein: SAPSGRVPDTQY

V gene: TRBV30
J gene: TRBJ2-1
CDR3 protein: AWREFDSQF

V gene: TRBV7-8
J gene: TRBJ2-1
CDR3 protein: ASSLGLPSYNEQF

V gene: TRBV9
J gene: TRBJ1-2
CDR3 protein: ASSLQGAGGDGYT

V gene: TRBV18
J gene: TRBJ2-7
CDR3 protein: ASSPDPSSGSGEQY

V gene: TRBV29-1
J gene: TRBJ2-7
CDR3 protein: SVESTGTTYEQY

V gene: TRBV6-1
J gene: TRBJ1-5
CDR3 protein: ASSEIGQENQPQH

V gene: TRBV7-8
J gene: TRBJ2-3
CDR3 protein: ASSLGPSIQRSSTDTQY

V gene: TRBV14
J gene: TRBJ2-7
CDR3 protein: ASSQGGPRSEEQY

V gene: TRBV19
J gene: TRBJ2-7
CDR3 protein: ASSPKTASYEQY

V gene: TRBV28
J gene: TRBJ1-1
CDR3 protein: ASSFGGTGFRARNTEAF

V gene: TRBV29-1
J gene: TRBJ2-5
CDR3 protein: SVSPGTQVETQY

V gene: TRBV29-1
J gene: TRBJ2-1
CDR3 protein: SVAQGDEQF